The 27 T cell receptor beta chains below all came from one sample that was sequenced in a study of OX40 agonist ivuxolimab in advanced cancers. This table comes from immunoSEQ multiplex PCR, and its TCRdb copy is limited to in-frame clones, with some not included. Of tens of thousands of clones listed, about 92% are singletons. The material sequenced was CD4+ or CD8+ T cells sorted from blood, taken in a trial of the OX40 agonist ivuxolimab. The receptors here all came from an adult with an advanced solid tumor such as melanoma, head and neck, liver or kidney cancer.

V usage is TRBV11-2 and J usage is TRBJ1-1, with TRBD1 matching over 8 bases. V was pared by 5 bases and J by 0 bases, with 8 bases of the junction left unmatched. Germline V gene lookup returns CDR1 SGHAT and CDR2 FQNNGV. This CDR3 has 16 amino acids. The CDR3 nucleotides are TGTGCCAGCAGCCCCACCACAGGGGGGCTGAACACTGAAGCTTTCTTT. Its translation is CASSPTTGGLNTEAFF.

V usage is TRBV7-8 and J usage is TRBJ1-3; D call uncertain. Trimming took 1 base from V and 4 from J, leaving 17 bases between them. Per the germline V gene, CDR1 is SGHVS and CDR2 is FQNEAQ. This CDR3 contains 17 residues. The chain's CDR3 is CASSLVFGKLTGNTIYF. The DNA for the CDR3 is TGTGCCAGCAGCTTAGTTTTCGGGAAATTAACGGGAAACACCATATATTTT.

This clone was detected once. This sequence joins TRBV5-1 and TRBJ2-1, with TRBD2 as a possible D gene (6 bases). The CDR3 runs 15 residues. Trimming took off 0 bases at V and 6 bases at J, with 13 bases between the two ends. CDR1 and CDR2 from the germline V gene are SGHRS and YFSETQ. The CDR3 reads CASSLVQGSGNEQFF. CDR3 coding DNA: TGCGCCAGCAGCTTGGTGCAGGGTAGCGGCAATGAGCAGTTCTTC.

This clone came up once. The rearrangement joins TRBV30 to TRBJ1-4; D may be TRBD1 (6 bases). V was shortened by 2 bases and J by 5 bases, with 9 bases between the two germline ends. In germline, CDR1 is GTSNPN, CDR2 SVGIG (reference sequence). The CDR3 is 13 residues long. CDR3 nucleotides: TGTGCCTGGAGTCGTACAGGGAATGAAAAACTGTTTTTT. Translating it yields CAWSRTGNEKLFF.

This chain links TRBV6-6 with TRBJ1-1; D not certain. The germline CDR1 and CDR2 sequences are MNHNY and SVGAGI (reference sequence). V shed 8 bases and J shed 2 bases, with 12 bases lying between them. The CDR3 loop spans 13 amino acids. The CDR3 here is CASRGGPNTEAFF. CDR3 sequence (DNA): TGTGCCAGCCGTGGCGGGCCAAACACTGAAGCTTTCTTT.

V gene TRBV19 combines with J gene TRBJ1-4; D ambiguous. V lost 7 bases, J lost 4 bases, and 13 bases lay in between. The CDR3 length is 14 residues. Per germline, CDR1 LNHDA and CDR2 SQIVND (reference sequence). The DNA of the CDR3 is TGTGCCAGTATGGGCCTGGGTGGTAATGAAAAACTGTTTTTT. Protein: CASMGLGGNEKLFF.

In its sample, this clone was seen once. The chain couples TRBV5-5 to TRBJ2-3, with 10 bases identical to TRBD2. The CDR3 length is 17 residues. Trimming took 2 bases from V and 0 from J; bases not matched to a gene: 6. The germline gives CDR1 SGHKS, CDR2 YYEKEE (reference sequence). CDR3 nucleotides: TGTGCCAGCAGCTTACTTTCGACTAGCGGGAGCACAGATACGCAGTATTTT. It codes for CASSLLSTSGSTDTQYF.

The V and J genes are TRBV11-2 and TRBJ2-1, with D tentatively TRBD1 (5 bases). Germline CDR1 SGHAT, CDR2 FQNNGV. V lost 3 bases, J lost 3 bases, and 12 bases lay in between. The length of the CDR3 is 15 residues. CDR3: CASSLRRQIYNEQFF. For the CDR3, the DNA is TGTGCCAGCAGCTTGAGACGACAGATCTACAATGAGCAGTTCTTC.

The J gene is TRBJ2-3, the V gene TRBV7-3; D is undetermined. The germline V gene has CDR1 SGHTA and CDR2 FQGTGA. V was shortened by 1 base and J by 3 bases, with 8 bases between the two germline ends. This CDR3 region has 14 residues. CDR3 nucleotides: TGTGCCAGCAGCTTAAATGCAGGAACAGATACGCAGTATTTT. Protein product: CASSLNAGTDTQYF.

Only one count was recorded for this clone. As DNA, the CDR3 is TGCGCCAGCAGCTTGGCCCTCAATACAGAGGAAAAACTGTTTTTT. Encoded protein: CASSLALNTEEKLFF. The chain recombines TRBV5-1 with TRBJ1-4; D gene ambiguous. Germline V gene data show CDR1 as SGHRS and CDR2 as YFSETQ. V was pared by 0 bases and J by 8 bases, with 14 bases between. This CDR3 comprises 15 residues. Filled out from reference TRBV5-1 and TRBJ1-4, the complete variable domain reads KAGVTQTPRYLIKTRGQQVTLSCSPISGHRSVSWYQQTPGQGLQFLFEYFSETQRNKGNFPGRFSGRQFSNSRSEMNVSTLELGDSALYLCASSLALNTEEKLFFGSGTQLSVL.

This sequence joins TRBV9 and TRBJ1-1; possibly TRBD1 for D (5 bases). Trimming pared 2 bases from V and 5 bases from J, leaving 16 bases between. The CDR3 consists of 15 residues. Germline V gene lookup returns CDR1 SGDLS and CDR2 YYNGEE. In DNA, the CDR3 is TGTGCCAGCAGCGTGAGCGTGGGGGTCGGAACTGAAGCTTTCTTT. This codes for CASSVSVGVGTEAFF.

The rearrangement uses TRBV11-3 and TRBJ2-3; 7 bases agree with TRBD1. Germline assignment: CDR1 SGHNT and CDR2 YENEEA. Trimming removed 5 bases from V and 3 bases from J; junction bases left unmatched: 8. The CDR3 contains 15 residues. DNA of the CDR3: TGTGCCAGCAGCCGAGGACAGGTCGGGACAGATACGCAGTATTTT. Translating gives CASSRGQVGTDTQYF.

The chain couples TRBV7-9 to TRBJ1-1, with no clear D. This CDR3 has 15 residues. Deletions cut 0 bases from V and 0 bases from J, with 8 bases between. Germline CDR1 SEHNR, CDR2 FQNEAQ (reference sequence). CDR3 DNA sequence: TGTGCCAGCAGCTTAGCGGGTCCATTGAACACTGAAGCTTTCTTT. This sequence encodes CASSLAGPLNTEAFF. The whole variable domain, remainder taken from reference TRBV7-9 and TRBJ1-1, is DTGVSQNPRHKITKRGQNVTFRCDPISEHNRLYWYRQTLGQGPEFLTYFQNEAQLEKSRLLSDRFSAERPKGSFSTLEIQRTEQGDSAMYLCASSLAGPLNTEAFFGQGTRLTVV.

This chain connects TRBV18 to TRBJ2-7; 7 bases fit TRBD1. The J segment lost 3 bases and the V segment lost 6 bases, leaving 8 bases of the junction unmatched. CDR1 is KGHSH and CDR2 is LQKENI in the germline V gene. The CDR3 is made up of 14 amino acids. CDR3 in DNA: TGTGCCAGCTCCCCGTCCCGGGACAGCTACGAGCAGTACTTC. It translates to CASSPSRDSYEQYF.

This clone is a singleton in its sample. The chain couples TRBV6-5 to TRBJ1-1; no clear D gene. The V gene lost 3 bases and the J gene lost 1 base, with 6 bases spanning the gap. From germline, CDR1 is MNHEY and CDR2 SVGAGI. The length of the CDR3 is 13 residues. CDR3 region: CASSYRANTEAFF. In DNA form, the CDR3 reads TGTGCCAGCAGTTATCGGGCGAACACTGAAGCTTTCTTT.

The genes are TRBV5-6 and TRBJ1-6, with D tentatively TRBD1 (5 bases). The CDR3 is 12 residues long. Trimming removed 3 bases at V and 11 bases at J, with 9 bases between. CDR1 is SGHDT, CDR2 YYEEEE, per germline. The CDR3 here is CASSSGTTPLHF. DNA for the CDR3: TGTGCCAGCAGCTCAGGGACGACACCCCTCCACTTT.

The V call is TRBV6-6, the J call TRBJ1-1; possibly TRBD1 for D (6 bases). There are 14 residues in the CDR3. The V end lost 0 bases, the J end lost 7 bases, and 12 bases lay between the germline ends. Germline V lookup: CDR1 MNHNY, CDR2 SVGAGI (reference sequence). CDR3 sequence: CASSYSRGAGEAFF. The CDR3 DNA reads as TGTGCCAGCAGTTACTCTCGGGGGGCGGGTGAAGCTTTCTTT.

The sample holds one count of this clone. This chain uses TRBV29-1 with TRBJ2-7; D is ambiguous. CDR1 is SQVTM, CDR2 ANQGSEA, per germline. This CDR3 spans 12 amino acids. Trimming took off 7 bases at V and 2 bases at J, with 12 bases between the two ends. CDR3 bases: TGCAGCGCTCGGACGGTAGCCTACGAGCAGTACTTC. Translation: CSARTVAYEQYF.

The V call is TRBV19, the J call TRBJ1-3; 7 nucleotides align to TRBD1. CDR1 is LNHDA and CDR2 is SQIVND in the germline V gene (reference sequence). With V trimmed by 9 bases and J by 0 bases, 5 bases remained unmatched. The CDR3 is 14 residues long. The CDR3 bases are TGTGCCAGCAGAACAGGGGCCTCTGGAAACACCATATATTTT. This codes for CASRTGASGNTIYF.

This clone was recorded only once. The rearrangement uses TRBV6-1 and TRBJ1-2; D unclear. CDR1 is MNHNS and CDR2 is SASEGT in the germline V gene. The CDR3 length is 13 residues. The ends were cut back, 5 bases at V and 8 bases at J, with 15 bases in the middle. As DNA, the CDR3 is TGTGCCAGCAGTTATGTACCTCTGGGGGGCTACACCTTC. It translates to CASSYVPLGGYTF.

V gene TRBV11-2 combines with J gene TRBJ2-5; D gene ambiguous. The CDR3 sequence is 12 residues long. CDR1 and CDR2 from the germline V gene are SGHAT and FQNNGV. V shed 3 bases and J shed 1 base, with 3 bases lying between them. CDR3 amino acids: CASSLLQETQYF. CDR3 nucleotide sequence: TGTGCCAGCAGCTTGCTCCAAGAGACCCAGTACTTC.

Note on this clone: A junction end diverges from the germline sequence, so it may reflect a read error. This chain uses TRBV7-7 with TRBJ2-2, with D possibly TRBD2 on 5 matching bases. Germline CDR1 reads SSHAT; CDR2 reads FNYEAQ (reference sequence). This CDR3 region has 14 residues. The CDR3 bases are TGTGCTAGCAGTGAGAACGGGGAAAATGGGGAGCTGTTTTTT. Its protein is CASSENGENGELFF.

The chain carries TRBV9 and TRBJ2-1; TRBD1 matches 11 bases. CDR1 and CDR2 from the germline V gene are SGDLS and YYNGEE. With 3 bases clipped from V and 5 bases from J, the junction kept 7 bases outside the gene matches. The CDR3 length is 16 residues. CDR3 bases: TGTGCCAGCAGCGCATGGACAGGGGGCTTCCACAATGAGCAGTTCTTC. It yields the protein CASSAWTGGFHNEQFF.

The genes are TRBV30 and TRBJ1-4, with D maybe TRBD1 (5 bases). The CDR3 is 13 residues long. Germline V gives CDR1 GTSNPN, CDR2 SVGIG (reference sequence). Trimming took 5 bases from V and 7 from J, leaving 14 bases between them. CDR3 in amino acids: CAWSREGIEKLFF. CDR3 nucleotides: TGTGCCTGGTCCAGGGAAGGCATTGAAAAACTGTTTTTT.

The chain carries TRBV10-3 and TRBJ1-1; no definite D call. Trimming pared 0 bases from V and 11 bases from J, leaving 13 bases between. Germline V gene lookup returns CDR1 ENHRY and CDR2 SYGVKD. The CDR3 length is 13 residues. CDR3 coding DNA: TGTGCCATCAGTGAGTCCAAGGCGATCGAGGCTTTCTTT. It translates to CAISESKAIEAFF.

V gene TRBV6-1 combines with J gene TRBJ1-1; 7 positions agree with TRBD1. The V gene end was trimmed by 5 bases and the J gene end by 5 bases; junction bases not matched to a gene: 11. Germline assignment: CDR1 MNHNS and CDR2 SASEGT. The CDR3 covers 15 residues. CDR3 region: CASSPTPQGSTEAFF. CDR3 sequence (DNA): TGTGCCAGCAGTCCCACCCCACAGGGGAGTACTGAAGCTTTCTTT.

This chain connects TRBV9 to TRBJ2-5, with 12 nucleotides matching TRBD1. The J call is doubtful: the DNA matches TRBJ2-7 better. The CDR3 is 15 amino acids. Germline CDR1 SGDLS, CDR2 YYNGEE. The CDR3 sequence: CASSAGTGGPFEQYF. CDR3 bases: TGTGCCAGCAGCGCCGGGACAGGGGGCCCGTTCGAGCAGTACTTC.